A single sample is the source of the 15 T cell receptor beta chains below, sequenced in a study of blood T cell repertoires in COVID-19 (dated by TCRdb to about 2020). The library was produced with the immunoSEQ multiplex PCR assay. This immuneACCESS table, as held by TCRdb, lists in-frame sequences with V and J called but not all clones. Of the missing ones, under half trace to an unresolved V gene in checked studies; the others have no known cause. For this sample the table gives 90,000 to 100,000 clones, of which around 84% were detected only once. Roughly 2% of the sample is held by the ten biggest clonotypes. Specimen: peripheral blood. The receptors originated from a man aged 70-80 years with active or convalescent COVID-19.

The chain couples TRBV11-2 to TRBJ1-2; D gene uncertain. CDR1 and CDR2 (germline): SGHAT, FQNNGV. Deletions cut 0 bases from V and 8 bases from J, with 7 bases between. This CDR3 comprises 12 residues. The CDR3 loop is CASSLEVRGYTF. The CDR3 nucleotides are TGTGCCAGCAGCTTAGAGGTGCGAGGCTACACCTTC.

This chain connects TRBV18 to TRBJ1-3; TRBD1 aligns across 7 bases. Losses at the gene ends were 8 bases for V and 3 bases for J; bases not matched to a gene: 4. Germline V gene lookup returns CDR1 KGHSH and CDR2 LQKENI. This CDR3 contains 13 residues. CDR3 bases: TGTGCCAGCACGACAGGGCTTGGAAACACCATATATTTT. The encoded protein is CASTTGLGNTIYF.

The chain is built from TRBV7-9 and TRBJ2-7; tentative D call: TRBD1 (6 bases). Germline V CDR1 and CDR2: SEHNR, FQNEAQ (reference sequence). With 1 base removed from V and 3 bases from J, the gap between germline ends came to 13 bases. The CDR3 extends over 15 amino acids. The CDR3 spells CASSLERGLDYEQYF. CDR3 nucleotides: TGTGCCAGCAGCTTAGAGAGGGGGTTGGACTACGAGCAGTACTTC.

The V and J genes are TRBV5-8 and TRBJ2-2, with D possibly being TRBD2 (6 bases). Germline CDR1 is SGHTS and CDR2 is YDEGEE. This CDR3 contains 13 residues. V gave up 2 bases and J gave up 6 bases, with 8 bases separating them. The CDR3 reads CASSFSGPGELFF. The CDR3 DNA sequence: TGTGCCAGCAGCTTTAGCGGCCCCGGGGAGCTGTTTTTT.

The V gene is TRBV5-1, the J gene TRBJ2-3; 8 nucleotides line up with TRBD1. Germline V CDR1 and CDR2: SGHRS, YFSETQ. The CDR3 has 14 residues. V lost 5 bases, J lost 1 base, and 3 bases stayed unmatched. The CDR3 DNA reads TGCGCCAGCAGAATGACAGGGGGCACAGATACGCAGTATTTT. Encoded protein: CASRMTGGTDTQYF.

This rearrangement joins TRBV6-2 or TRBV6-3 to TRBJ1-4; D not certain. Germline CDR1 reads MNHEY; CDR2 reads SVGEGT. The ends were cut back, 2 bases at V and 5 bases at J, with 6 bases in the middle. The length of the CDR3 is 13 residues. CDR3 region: CASSYDGNEKLFF. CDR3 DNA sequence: TGTGCCAGCAGTTACGACGGGAATGAAAAACTGTTTTTT.

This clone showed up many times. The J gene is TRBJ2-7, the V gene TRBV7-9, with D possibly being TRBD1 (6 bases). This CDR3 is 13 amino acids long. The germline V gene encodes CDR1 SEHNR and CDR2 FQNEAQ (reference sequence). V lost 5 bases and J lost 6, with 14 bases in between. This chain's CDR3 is CASSPQGSLEQYF. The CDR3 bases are TGTGCCAGCAGCCCCCAGGGGTCTCTCGAGCAGTACTTC.

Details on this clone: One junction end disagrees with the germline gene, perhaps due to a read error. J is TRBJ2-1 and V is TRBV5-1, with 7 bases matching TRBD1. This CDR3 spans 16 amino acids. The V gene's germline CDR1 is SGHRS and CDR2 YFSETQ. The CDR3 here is CASRGSLSGTYNEQFF. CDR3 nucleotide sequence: TGCGCGAGCAGGGGGTCCCTAAGCGGAACCTACAATGAGCAGTTCTTC.

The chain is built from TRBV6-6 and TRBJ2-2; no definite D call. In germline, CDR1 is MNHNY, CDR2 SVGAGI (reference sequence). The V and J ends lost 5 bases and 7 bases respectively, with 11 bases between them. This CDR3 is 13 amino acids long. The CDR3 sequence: CASSNPGDGELFF. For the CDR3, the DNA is TGTGCCAGCAGTAACCCAGGCGACGGGGAGCTGTTTTTT.

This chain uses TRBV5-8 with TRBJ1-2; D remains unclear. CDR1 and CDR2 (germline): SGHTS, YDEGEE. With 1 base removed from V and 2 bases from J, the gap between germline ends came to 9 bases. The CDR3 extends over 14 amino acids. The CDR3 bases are TGTGCCAGCAGCTTGCGTTCGGGGAACTATGGCTACACCTTC. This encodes CASSLRSGNYGYTF.

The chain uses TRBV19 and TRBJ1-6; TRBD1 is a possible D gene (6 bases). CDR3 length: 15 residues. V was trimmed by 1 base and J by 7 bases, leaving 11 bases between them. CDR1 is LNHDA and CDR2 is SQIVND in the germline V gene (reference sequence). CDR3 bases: TGTGCCAGTAGTATAGGCGGACAGCGAAATTCACCCCTCCACTTT. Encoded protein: CASSIGGQRNSPLHF.

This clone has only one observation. CDR3: CASSYPGGQPQHF. The CDR3 region has the DNA TGTGCCAGCAGTTACCCCGGGGGTCAGCCCCAGCATTTT. J is TRBJ1-5 and V is TRBV28; tentatively, D is TRBD1 (5 bases). Per germline, CDR1 MDHEN and CDR2 SYDVKM. Trimming stripped 4 bases from V and 6 bases from J, with 10 bases between. The CDR3 has 13 amino acids.

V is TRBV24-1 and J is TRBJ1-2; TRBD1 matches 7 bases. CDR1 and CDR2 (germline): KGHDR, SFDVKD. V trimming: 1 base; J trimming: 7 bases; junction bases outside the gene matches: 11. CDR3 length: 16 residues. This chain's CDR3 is CATSDFTPGGEAGYTF. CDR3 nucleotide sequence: TGTGCCACCAGTGATTTCACGCCAGGGGGTGAGGCTGGCTACACCTTC.

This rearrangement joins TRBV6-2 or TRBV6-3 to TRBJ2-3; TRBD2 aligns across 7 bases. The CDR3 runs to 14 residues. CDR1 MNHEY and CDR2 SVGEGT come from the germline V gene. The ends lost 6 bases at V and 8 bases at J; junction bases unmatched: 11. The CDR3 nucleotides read TGTGCCAGCAGCGGACTAGTGAAAGGAGGTACGCAGTATTTT. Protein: CASSGLVKGGTQYF.

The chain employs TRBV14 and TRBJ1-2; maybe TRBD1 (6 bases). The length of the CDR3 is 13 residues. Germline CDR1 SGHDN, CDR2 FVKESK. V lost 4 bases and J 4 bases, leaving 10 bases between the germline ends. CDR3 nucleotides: TGTGCCAGCAGCCCCCAGGGGATCTATGGCTACACCTTC. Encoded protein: CASSPQGIYGYTF. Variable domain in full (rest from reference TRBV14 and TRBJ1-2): EAGVTQFPSHSVIEKGQTVTLRCDPISGHDNLYWYRRVMGKEIKFLLHFVKESKQDESGMPNNRFLAERTGGTYSTLKVQPAELEDSGVYFCASSPQGIYGYTFGSGTRLTVV.